The present T cell receptor (beta chain) was sequenced within a study of blood T cell repertoires in COVID-19. Per the germline V gene, CDR1 is SGDLS and CDR2 is YYNGEE. Trimming cost V 1 base and J 2 bases, with 13 bases left between them. CDR3 length: 15 amino acids. This clone has just one count. TCRdb's table, derived via immunoSEQ multiplex PCR, lists solely in-frame clones and lacks some. The sample holds 200,000 to 250,000 clones, 75% to 90% seen once. This sequence was found in a man aged 30-40 years who had recovered from COVID-19. V and J are TRBV9 and TRBJ2-7; D is undetermined. Input material: peripheral blood. CDR3 sequence: CASSVSPLVPYEQYF. The CDR3 DNA reads TGTGCCAGCAGCGTATCCCCCCTAGTTCCCTACGAGCAGTACTTC.